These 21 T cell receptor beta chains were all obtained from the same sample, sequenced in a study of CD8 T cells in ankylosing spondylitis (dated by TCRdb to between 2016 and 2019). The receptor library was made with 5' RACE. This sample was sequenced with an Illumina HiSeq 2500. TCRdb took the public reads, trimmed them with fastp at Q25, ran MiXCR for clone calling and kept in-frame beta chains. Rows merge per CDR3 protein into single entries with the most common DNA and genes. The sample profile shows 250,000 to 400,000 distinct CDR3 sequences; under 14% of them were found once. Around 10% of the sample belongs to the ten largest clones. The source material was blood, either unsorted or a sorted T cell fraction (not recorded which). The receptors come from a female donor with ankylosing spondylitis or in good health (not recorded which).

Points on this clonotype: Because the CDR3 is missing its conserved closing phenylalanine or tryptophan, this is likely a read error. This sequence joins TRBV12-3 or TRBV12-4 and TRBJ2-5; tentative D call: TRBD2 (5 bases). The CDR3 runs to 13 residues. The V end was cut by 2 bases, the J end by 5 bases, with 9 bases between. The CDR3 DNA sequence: TGTGCCAGCAGTTTATCCGGGGTTGAGACCCAGTACTTA. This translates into CASSLSGVETQYL.

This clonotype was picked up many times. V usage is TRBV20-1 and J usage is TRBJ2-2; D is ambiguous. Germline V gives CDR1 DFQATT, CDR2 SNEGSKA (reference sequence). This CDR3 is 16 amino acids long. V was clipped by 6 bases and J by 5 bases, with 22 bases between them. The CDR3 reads CSAVTKGRVSTGELFF. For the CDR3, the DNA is TGCAGTGCGGTGACGAAGGGCCGAGTATCGACCGGGGAGCTGTTTTTT.

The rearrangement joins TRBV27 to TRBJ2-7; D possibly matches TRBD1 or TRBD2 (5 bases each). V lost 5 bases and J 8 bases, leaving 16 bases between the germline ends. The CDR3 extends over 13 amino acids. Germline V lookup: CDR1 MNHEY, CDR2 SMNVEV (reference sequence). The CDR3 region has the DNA TGTGCCAGCAGTCGGGACCTATTTGGCAAGCAGTACTTC. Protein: CASSRDLFGKQYF.

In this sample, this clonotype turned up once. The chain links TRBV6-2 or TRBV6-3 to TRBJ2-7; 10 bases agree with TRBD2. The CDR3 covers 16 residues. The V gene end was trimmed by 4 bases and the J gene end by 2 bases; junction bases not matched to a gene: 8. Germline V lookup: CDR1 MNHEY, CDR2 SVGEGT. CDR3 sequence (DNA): TGTGCCAGCAGTTCCCCGCTTACTAGCGGGACCTACGAGCAGTACTTC. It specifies CASSSPLTSGTYEQYF.

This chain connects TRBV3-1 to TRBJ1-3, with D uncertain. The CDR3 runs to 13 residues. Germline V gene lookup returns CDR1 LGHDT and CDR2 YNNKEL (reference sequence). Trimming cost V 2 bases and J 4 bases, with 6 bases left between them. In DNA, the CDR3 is TGTGCCAGCAGCCAACCAGCGGGAAACACCATATATTTT. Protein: CASSQPAGNTIYF.

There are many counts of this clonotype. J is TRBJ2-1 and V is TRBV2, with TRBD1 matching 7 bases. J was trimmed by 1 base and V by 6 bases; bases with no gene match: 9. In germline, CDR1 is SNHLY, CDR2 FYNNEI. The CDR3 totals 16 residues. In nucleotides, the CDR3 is TGTGCCAGCAGCAGTCCAGGGGGATTATCCTACAATGAGCAGTTCTTC. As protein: CASSSPGGLSYNEQFF.

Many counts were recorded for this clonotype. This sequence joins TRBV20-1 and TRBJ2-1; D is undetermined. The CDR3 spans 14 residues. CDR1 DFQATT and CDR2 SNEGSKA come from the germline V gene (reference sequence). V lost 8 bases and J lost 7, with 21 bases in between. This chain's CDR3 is CSPLSPGLGNEQFF. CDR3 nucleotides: TGCAGTCCCTTATCCCCGGGTTTAGGAAATGAGCAGTTCTTC.

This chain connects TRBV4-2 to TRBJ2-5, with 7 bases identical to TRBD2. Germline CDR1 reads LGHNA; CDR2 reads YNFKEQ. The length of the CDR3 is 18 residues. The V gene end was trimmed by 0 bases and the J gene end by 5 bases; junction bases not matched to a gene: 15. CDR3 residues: CASSQDLGAGEGSETQYF. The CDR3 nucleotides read TGTGCCAGCAGCCAAGATCTCGGGGCGGGAGAGGGATCGGAGACCCAGTACTTC.

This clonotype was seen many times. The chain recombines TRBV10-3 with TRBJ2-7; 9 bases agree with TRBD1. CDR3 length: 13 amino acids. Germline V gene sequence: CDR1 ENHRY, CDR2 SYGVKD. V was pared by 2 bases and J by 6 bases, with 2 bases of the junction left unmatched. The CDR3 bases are TGTGCCATCAGTGAGAGGACAGGGGCCGAGCAGTACTTC. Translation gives CAISERTGAEQYF.

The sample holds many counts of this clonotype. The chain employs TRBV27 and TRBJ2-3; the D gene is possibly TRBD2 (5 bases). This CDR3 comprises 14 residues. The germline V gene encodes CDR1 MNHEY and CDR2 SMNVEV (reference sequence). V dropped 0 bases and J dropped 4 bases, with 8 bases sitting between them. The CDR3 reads CASSLSGRPDTQYF. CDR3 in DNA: TGTGCCAGCAGTTTATCGGGGAGACCAGATACGCAGTATTTT.

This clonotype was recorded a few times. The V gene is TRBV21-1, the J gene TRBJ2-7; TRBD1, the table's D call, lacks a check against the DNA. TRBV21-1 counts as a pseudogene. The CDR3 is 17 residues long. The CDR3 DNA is TGTGCCAGCAGCCTCATCCTGGGGGTCGAGGAGCCGTTCGAGCAGTACTTC. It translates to CASSLILGVEEPFEQYF.

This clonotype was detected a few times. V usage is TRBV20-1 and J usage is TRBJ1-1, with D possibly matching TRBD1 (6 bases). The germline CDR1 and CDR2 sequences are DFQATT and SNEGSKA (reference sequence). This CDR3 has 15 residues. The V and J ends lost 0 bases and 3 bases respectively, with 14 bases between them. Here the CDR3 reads CSARDVEGVDTEAFF. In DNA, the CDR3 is TGCAGTGCTAGAGATGTCGAGGGGGTAGACACTGAAGCTTTCTTT.

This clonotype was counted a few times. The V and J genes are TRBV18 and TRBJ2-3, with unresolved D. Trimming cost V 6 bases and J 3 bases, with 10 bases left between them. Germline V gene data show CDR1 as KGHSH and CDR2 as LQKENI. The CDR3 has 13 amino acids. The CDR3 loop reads CASSPWKTDTQYF. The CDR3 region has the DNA TGTGCCAGCTCCCCTTGGAAGACAGATACGCAGTATTTT. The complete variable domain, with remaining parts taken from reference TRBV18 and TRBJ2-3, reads NAGVMQNPRHLVRRRGQEARLRCSPMKGHSHVYWYRQLPEEGLKFMVYLQKENIIDESGMPKERFSAEFPKEGPSILRIQQVVRGDSAAYFCASSPWKTDTQYFGPGTRLTVL.

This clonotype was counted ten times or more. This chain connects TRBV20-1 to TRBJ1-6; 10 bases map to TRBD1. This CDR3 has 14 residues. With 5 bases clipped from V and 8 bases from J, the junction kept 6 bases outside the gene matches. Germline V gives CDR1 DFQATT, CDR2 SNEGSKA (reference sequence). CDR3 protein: CSAFDGQGDSPLHF. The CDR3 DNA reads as TGCAGTGCTTTCGACGGACAGGGGGATTCACCCCTCCACTTT.

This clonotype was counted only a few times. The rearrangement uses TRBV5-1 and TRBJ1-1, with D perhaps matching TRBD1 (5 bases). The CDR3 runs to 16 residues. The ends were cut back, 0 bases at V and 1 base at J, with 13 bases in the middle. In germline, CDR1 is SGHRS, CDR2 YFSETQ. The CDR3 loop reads CASSLESHGQNTEAFF. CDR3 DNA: TGCGCCAGCAGCTTGGAGAGTCATGGACAGAACACTGAAGCTTTCTTT. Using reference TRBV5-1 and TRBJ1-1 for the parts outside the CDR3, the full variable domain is KAGVTQTPRYLIKTRGQQVTLSCSPISGHRSVSWYQQTPGQGLQFLFEYFSETQRNKGNFPGRFSGRQFSNSRSEMNVSTLELGDSALYLCASSLESHGQNTEAFFGQGTRLTVV.

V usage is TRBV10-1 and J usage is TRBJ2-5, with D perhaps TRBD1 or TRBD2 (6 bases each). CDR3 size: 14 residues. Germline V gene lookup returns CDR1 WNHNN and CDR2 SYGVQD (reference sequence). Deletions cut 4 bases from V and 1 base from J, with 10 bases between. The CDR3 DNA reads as TGCGCCAGCAGTGGGACGGGGGCCCAAGAGACCCAGTACTTC. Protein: CASSGTGAQETQYF.

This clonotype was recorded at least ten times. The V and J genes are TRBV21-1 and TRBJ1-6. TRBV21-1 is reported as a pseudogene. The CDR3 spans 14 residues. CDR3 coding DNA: TGTGCCAGCAGCAACTGGACTATCCTTTCACCCCTCCACTTT. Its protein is CASSNWTILSPLHF.

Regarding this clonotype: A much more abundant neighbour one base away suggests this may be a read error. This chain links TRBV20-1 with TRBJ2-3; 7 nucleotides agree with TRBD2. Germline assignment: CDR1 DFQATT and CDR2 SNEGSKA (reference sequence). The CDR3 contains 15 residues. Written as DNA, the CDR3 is TGCTGTGCTAAAGGGTCTAGCGGCTCCGCAGATACGCAGTATTTT. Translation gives CCAKGSSGSADTQYF.

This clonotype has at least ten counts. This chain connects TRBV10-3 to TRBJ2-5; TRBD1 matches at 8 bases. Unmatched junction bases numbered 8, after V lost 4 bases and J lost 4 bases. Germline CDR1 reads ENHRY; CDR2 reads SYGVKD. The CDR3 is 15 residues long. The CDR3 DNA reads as TGTGCCATCAGTGGACAGGGGTCGGGGTTAGAGACCCAGTACTTC. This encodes CAISGQGSGLETQYF.

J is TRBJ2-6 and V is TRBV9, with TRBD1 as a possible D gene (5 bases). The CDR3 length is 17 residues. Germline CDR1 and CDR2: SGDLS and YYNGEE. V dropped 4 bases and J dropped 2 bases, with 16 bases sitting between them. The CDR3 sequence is CASSLQGRVAGANVLTF. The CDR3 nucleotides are TGTGCCAGCAGCCTCCAGGGCCGGGTAGCTGGGGCCAACGTCCTGACTTTC.

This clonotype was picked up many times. This chain's CDR3 is CAIKEGTANEKLFF. The CDR3 DNA is TGTGCCATCAAAGAAGGGACAGCTAATGAAAAACTGTTTTTT. The V call is TRBV10-3, the J call TRBJ1-4; 7 nucleotides line up with TRBD1. V was clipped by 7 bases and J by 3 bases; unmatched bases: 5. Germline CDR1 is ENHRY and CDR2 is SYGVKD. The CDR3 length is 14 residues.